Following are 8 T cell receptor beta chains from one sample sequenced in a study of CD4 and CD8 cells across lung adenocarcinoma regions. TCRdb analysed the PCR reads with MiXCR anew, one entry per CDR3 protein. The sample has about 10,000 distinct CDR3 sequences; approximately 50% are singletons. The sample consisted of CD8+ T cells from the margin of a lung tumor. The source is a male donor with lung adenocarcinoma. The CD4 and CD8 labels of this study may be unreliable.

V usage is TRBV6-5 and J usage is TRBJ1-6; no reliable D call. The CDR3 covers 12 residues. CDR1 is MNHEY, CDR2 SVGAGI, per germline. V lost 4 bases and J lost 8, with 6 bases in between. CDR3 coding DNA: TGTGCCAGCAGTTCCCTCGATTCACCCCTCCACTTT. Amino acid sequence: CASSSLDSPLHF.

By sample fraction, this clonotype is medium-sized. CDR3 residues: CASTLTVSSYNEQFF. The CDR3 DNA sequence: TGTGCCAGCACGCTGACTGTCAGCTCCTACAATGAGCAGTTCTTC. The chain couples TRBV11-1 to TRBJ2-1; D unresolved. Germline V gene sequence: CDR1 SGHAT, CDR2 FQDESV (reference sequence). Between the trimmed V and J ends, which lost 7 bases and 0 bases, there was a span of 13 bases. This CDR3 spans 15 amino acids.

With regard to this clonotype: Since a much larger clone is just one base distant, this may be a read error. The rearrangement joins TRBV6-1 to TRBJ1-2; D is unresolved. The CDR3 covers 12 residues. Germline-derived CDR1 and CDR2 are MNHNS and SASEGT. Here the CDR3 reads CASSLNSDGHTF. CDR3 in DNA: TGTGCCAGCAGTCTAAACAGCGATGGCCACACCTTC.

This clonotype appeared many times. The chain joins TRBV11-3 to TRBJ2-5; 9 nucleotides agree with TRBD1. Germline CDR1 reads SGHNT; CDR2 reads YENEEA. J gave up 11 bases and V 6 bases, and 10 bases lay outside the gene matches. The CDR3 spans 13 residues. The CDR3 DNA sequence: TGTGCCAGCAGGGACAGGGGCTTTGGAGAGCAGTACTTC. It specifies CASRDRGFGEQYF.

Remarks on this clonotype: At one of its ends the junction is not consistent with the germline gene, which may arise from a read error. V usage is TRBV6-1 and J usage is TRBJ2-3, with 7 bases identical to TRBD2. This CDR3 contains 14 residues. The germline CDR1 and CDR2 sequences are MNHNS and SASEGT. CDR3 sequence reads: CASSEAGGKDTQYF. CDR3 DNA: TGTGCCAGCAGTGAAGCCGGGGGGAAAGATACGCAGTACTTT.

This clonotype turned up a few times. The chain recombines TRBV6-5 with TRBJ2-5, with 7 nucleotides matching TRBD2. The CDR3 has 13 residues. CDR1 and CDR2 (germline): MNHEY, SVGAGI. The J segment lost 5 bases and the V segment lost 2 bases, leaving 2 bases of the junction unmatched. The DNA of the CDR3 is TGTGCCAGCAGTTACGCGGGAGCGGAGACCCAGTACTTC. The encoded protein is CASSYAGAETQYF.

The rearrangement joins TRBV6-1 to TRBJ2-4; no clear D. The J call may not be correct, given that the DNA end is closer to TRBJ2-5. Germline CDR1 and CDR2: MNHNS and SASEGT. The CDR3 contains 14 residues. The CDR3 loop reads CASRRAANEKTQYF. The DNA of the CDR3 is TGTGCCAGCAGAAGGGCCGCAAACGAAAAGACCCAGTACTTC.

The genes are TRBV4-1 and TRBJ2-4; 12 bases are a match to TRBD2. This CDR3 is built from 20 residues. V dropped 2 bases and J dropped 0; count of bases not matched to a gene: 11. CDR1 and CDR2 from the germline V gene are MGHRA and YSYEKL. The CDR3 DNA sequence: TGCGCCAGCAGCCAATACCTCGGGACTAGCGGGTTTCTAGCCAAAAACATTCAGTACTTC. Its translation: CASSQYLGTSGFLAKNIQYF.